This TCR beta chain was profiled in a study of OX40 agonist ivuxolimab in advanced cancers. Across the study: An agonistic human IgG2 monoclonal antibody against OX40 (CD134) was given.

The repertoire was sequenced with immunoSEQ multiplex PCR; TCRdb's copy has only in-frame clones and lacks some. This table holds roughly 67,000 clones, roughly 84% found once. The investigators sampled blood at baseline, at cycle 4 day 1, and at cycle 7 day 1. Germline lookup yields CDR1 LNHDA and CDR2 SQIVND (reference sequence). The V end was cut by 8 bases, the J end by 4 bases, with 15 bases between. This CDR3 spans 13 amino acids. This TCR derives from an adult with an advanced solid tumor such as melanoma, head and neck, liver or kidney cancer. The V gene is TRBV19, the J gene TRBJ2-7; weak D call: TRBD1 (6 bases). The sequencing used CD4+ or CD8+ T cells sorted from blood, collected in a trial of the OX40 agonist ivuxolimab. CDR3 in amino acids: CASSRGLVYEQYF. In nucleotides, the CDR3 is TGTGCCAGTTCCAGGGGCTTAGTATACGAGCAGTACTTC.